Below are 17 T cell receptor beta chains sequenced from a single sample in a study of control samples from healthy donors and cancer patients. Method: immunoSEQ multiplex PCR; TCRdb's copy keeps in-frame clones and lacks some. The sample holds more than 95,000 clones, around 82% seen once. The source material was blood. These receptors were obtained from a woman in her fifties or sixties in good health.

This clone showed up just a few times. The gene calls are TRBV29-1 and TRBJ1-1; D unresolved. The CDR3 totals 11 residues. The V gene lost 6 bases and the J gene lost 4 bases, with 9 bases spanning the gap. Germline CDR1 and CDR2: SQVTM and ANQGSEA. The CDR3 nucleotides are TGCAGCGTAGAGGAGGGCACTGAAGCTTTCTTT. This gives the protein CSVEEGTEAFF.

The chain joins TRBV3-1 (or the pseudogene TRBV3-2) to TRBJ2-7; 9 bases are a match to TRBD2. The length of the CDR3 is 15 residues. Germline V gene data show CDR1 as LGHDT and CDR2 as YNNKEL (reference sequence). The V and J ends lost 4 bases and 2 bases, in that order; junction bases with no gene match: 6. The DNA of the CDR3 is TGTGCCAGCAGCCCCCAAGCGGGGGGACCCTACGAGCAGTACTTC. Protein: CASSPQAGGPYEQYF.

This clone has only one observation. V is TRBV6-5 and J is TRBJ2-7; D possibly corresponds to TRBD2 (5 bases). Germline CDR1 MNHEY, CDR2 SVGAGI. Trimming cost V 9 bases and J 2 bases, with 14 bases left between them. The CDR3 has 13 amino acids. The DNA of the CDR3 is TGTGCCAGTGAGAGAGGGAATCCCTACGAGCAGTACTTC. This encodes CASERGNPYEQYF.

The DNA for the CDR3 is TGCGCCAGCAGCCAAGAATTTGGTAGCGGGAATACCGGGGAGCTGTTTTTT. Translated: CASSQEFGSGNTGELFF. The V and J genes are TRBV4-3 and TRBJ2-2; 8 bases match TRBD2. V trimming: 0 bases; J trimming: 5 bases; junction bases outside the gene matches: 8. The CDR3 extends over 17 amino acids. The germline V gene encodes CDR1 LGHNA and CDR2 YSLEER.

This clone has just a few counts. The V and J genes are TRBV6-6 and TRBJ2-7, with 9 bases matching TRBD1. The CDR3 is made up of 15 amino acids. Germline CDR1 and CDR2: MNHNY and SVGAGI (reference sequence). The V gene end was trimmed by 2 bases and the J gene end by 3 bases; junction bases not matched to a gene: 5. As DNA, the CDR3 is TGTGCCAGCAGTTACACCGGGACAGGGATCTACGAGCAGTACTTC. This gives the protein CASSYTGTGIYEQYF.

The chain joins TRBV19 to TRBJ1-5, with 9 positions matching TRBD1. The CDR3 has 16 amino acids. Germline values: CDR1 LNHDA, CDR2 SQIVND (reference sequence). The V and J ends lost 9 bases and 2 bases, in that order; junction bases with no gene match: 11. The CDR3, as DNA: TGTGCCAGCCAAGGGACAGGGTACAGTGGCAATCAGCCCCAGCATTTT. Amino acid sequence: CASQGTGYSGNQPQHF.

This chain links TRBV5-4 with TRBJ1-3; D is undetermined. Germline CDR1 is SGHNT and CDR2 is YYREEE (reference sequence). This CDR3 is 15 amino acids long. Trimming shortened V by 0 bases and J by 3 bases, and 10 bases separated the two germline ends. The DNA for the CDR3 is TGTGCCAGCAGCTTGGATCCCGGGGATGGAAACACCATATATTTT. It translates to CASSLDPGDGNTIYF.

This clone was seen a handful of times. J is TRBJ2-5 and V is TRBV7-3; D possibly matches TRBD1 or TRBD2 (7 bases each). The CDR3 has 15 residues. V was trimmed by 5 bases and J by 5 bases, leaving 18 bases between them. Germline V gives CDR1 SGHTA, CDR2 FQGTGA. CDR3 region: CASSPQGGGLETQYF. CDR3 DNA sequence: TGTGCCAGCAGCCCTCAGGGGGGGGGATTGGAGACCCAGTACTTC.

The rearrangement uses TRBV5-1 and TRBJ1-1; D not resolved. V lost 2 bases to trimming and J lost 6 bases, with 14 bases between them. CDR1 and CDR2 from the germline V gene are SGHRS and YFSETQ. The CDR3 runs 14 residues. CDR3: CASSFDSAPAEAFF. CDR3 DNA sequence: TGCGCCAGCAGCTTTGACTCGGCACCGGCTGAAGCTTTCTTT.

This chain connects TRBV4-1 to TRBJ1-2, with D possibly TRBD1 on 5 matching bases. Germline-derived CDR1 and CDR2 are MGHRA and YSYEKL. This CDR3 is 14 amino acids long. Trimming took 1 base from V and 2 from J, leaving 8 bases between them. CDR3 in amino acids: CASSQAGGNYGYTF. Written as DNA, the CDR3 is TGCGCCAGCAGCCAAGCCGGGGGGAACTATGGCTACACCTTC.

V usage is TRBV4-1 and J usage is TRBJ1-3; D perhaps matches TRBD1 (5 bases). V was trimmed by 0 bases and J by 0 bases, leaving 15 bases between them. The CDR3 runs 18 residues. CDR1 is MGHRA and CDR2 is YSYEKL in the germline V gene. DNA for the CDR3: TGCGCCAGCAGCCAAGATGAAATCGGGGGGTTCTCTGGAAACACCATATATTTT. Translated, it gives CASSQDEIGGFSGNTIYF.

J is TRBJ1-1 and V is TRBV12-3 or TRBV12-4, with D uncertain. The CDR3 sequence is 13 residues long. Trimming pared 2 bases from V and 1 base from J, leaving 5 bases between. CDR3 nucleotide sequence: TGTGCCAGCAGTTTACCAGGGAACACTGAAGCTTTCTTT. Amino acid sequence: CASSLPGNTEAFF.

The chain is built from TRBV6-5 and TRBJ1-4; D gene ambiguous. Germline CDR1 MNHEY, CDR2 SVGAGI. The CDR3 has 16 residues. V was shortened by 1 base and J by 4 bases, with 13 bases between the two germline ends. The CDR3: CASSYFRGEYNEKLFF. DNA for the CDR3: TGTGCCAGCAGTTACTTTCGGGGAGAATATAATGAAAAACTGTTTTTT.

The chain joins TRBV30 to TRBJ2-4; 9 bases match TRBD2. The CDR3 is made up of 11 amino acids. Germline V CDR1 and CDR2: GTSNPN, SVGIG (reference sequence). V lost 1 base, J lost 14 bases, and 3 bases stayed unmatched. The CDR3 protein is CAWSGAGGKYF. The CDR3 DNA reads TGTGCCTGGAGTGGGGCGGGAGGGAAGTACTTC.

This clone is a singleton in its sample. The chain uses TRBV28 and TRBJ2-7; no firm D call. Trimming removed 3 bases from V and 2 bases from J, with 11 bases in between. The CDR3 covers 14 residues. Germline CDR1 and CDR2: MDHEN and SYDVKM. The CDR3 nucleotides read TGTGCCAGCAGTTTGTACTCTCCCCCCTACGAGCAGTACTTC. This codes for CASSLYSPPYEQYF.

The CDR3 region is CASSDGTYSTDTQYF. The DNA of the CDR3 is TGTGCCAGCAGCGATGGGACTTATAGCACAGATACGCAGTATTTT. The V gene is TRBV9, the J gene TRBJ2-3; D may be TRBD2 (6 bases). V lost 3 bases and J 0 bases, leaving 11 bases between the germline ends. The germline CDR1 and CDR2 sequences are SGDLS and YYNGEE. CDR3 length: 15 residues. Together with reference TRBV9 and TRBJ2-3, the CDR3 gives the full variable domain: DSGVTQTPKHLITATGQRVTLRCSPRSGDLSVYWYQQSLDQGLQFLIQYYNGEERAKGNILERFSAQQFPDLHSELNLSSLELGDSALYFCASSDGTYSTDTQYFGPGTRLTVL.

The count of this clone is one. The CDR3 nucleotides read TGTGCCAGCAGCCTAGCGGGGTCGTCCTACAATGAGCAGTTCTTC. Translated, it gives CASSLAGSSYNEQFF. The chain uses TRBV3-1 (or the pseudogene TRBV3-2) and TRBJ2-1, with TRBD2 identical over 8 bases. V dropped 4 bases and J dropped 1; count of bases not matched to a gene: 3. This CDR3 comprises 15 residues. Germline CDR1 is LGHDT and CDR2 is YNNKEL (reference sequence).